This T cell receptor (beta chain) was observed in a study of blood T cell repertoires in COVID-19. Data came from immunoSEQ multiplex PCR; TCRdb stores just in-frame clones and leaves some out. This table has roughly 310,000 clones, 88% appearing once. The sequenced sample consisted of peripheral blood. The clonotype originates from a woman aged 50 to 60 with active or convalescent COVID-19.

The CDR3 reads CASSAGLAGNNEQFF. CDR3 in DNA: TGTGCCAGCAGCGCCGGACTAGCGGGAAACAATGAGCAGTTCTTC. This chain links TRBV5-4 with TRBJ2-1, with 12 bases lining up with TRBD2. Germline lookup yields CDR1 SGHNT and CDR2 YYREEE (reference sequence). The junction had 4 bases not matched to a gene; V was cut back by 4 bases and J by 5 bases. The length of the CDR3 is 15 residues.